The 8 T cell receptor beta chains below were found in one sample sequenced in a study of read filtering for tumor transcriptome and immune sequencing. Molecular barcoded adaptors covering alpha/delta and beta/gamma chains were used on 400 to 450 ng RNA. From the reads, TCRdb called clonotypes with MiXCR, one entry per CDR3 protein. Of 100,000 to 150,000 distinct CDR3 sequences listed, about an eighth are singletons. Sequencing was carried out using a population of CD138-negative cells sorted from bone marrow. The receptors originated from a donor at least 40 years old with multiple myeloma.

The V call is TRBV7-2, the J call TRBJ2-3; 8 bases line up with TRBD2. Per the germline V gene, CDR1 is SGHTA and CDR2 is FQGNSA. This CDR3 contains 15 residues. The J segment lost 3 bases and the V segment lost 5 bases, leaving 7 bases of the junction unmatched. The CDR3 DNA follows: TGTGCCAGCAGCAGAGCGGGAGCTCTGACAGATACGCAGTATTTT. Encoded protein: CASSRAGALTDTQYF.

The table lists this clonotype with many counts. The chain recombines TRBV6-2 or TRBV6-3 with TRBJ2-2, with D possibly matching TRBD2 (6 bases). V lost 0 bases and J 4 bases, leaving 21 bases between the germline ends. This CDR3 comprises 19 residues. Germline V CDR1 and CDR2: MNHEY, SVGEGT. The CDR3 reads CASSYSTLRAGSSTGELFF. The CDR3 coding sequence is TGTGCCAGCAGTTACTCGACCCTAAGGGCGGGATCGAGCACCGGGGAGCTGTTTTTT.

This clonotype was seen a few times. V usage is TRBV6-6 and J usage is TRBJ1-5; possibly TRBD1 for D (5 bases). Germline CDR1 MNHNY, CDR2 SVGAGI (reference sequence). The CDR3 loop spans 16 amino acids. Between the trimmed V and J ends, which lost 8 bases and 2 bases, there was a span of 19 bases. The CDR3 is CASGEGNIAGNQPQHF. Here the CDR3 DNA reads TGTGCCAGCGGAGAGGGGAATATAGCCGGCAATCAGCCCCAGCATTTT.

This clonotype appeared many times. The chain couples TRBV6-6 to TRBJ1-5, with 7 bases lining up with TRBD1. Germline V lookup: CDR1 MNHNY, CDR2 SVGAGI (reference sequence). Trimming removed 4 bases from V and 5 bases from J; junction bases left unmatched: 5. The CDR3 runs 14 residues. CDR3 amino acids: CASSSRQGHQPQHF. The CDR3 DNA reads TGTGCCAGCAGTTCTAGACAGGGACATCAGCCCCAGCATTTT.

On this clonotype itself: With a much larger clone just one base away, this may be a read error. The genes are TRBV3-1 and TRBJ2-2; 7 bases match TRBD1. This CDR3 is 16 amino acids long. After removal of 0 bases from V and 6 bases from J, the junction contained 7 bases not matched to a gene. Per germline, CDR1 LGHDT and CDR2 YNNKEL (reference sequence). In nucleotides, the CDR3 is TGTGCCAGCAGCCAAGAGTCGGCAGGGGGTCCCGGGGAGCTGTTTTTT. It yields the protein CASSQESAGGPGELFF.

For this clonotype: A much larger clone is a single base away; this may be a read error. This sequence joins TRBV2 and TRBJ2-5, with TRBD1 matching over 8 bases. The ends lost 6 bases at V and 4 bases at J; junction bases unmatched: 10. The CDR3 loop spans 15 amino acids. Germline-derived CDR1 and CDR2 are SNHLY and FYNNEI. CDR3 in amino acids: CASRGPQGAVETQYF. The CDR3, as DNA: TGTGCCAGCAGGGGACCGCAGGGGGCTGTAGAGACCCAGTACTTC.

This clonotype has a count of ten or more. The chain couples TRBV24-1 to TRBJ2-1, with D uncertain. The V and J ends lost 8 bases and 7 bases respectively, with 17 bases between them. This CDR3 is 14 amino acids long. The germline V gene encodes CDR1 KGHDR and CDR2 SFDVKD. CDR3: CATKASLISNEQFF. The CDR3 DNA reads TGTGCCACCAAGGCTAGTTTAATTTCGAATGAGCAGTTCTTC.

This clonotype was detected many times. V gene TRBV29-1 combines with J gene TRBJ2-7, with a possible D match to TRBD2 (6 bases). The CDR3 runs to 13 residues. The ends were cut back, 6 bases at V and 7 bases at J, with 19 bases in the middle. Germline V gene data show CDR1 as SQVTM and CDR2 as ANQGSEA. The CDR3 DNA sequence: TGCAGCGTCAACCCTGGAGGGGCAGGAGAGCAGTACTTC. Its protein product is CSVNPGGAGEQYF.